What follows describes a single T cell receptor beta chain. The entry originates in a study of blood T cell repertoires in COVID-19. Study-level information: Acute and convalescent COVID-19 samples came from the United States, Italy and Spain. Sample material is recorded as cDNA or gDNA derived from T cells, B-cell-depleted T cells, or PBMCs.

Original data processing: The authors estimated nucleated cell counts from reference gene primer amplification. Clones were sequenced by immunoSEQ multiplex PCR, and TCRdb holds only the in-frame ones, with some missing. From that table come the V and J calls and clone size; the DNA was used to work out D and trimming. The sample holds about 180,000 clones, approximately 83% seen once. The receptor's source is a man aged 50-60 years with active or convalescent COVID-19. Material: peripheral blood.

The CDR3: CASSNQGAGTEAFF. DNA for the CDR3: TGTGCCAGCAGTAATCAGGGGGCAGGCACTGAAGCTTTCTTT. This sequence joins TRBV6-5 and TRBJ1-1; 8 nucleotides agree with TRBD1. The CDR3 loop spans 14 amino acids. Per germline, CDR1 MNHEY and CDR2 SVGAGI. The J segment lost 4 bases and the V segment lost 5 bases, leaving 6 bases of the junction unmatched.